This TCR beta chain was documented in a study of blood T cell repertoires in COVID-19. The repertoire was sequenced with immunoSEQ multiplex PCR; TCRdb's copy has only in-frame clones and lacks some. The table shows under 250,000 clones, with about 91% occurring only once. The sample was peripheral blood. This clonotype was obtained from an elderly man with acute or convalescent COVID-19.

CDR3 in amino acids: CASIPRGGDGYTF. The CDR3, as DNA: TGTGCCAGCATTCCACGAGGGGGAGATGGCTACACCTTC. The chain combines TRBV6-5 with TRBJ1-2, with a possible D match to TRBD1 (6 bases). The germline V and J ends were trimmed by 7 bases and 6 bases, with 15 bases remaining between them. The CDR3 covers 13 residues. Germline V gives CDR1 MNHEY, CDR2 SVGAGI.